The clone carrying this T cell receptor (beta chain) showed up just once. This entry belongs to a study of Ad26.COV2.S vaccination and SARS-CoV-2 variants. The CDR3 runs 12 residues. The germline gives CDR1 MNHEY, CDR2 SVGEGT. The V end was cut by 6 bases, the J end by 7 bases, with 12 bases between. Profiled with immunoSEQ multiplex PCR; TCRdb holds only in-frame clones, not every one. The sample records about 400,000 clones, roughly 85% being singletons. Treatment reported: about 20 received Ad26.COV2.S at low or high dose, single or two shots; a few received placebo; per-sample allocation not given. Specimens were obtained on day 63 following the first vaccine or placebo injection.

Specimen: peripheral blood, collected in a trial of Ad26.COV2.S vaccine versus placebo. The chain couples TRBV6-2 or TRBV6-3 to TRBJ1-1, with D hard to call. The origin of this receptor is a person between 18 and 65 years old who received the Ad26.COV2.S COVID-19 vaccine or a placebo. The DNA of the CDR3 is TGTGCCAGCAGCCCCGGGCCACTTGAAGCTTTCTTT. This codes for CASSPGPLEAFF.